This TCR beta chain was identified in a study of vaccination effects on CD4 cells after COVID-19. Overall study: Sampling occurred a median 72 days post second dose, range 14 to 241.

Turning to this clone: The antigen is undetermined.

Germline V gives CDR1 MNHEY, CDR2 SVGAGI. Germline trimming cut 5 bases from V and 7 bases from J; bases unmatched to any gene: 4. This CDR3 is 12 amino acids long. ViraFEST used viral peptide pools to expand antigen-specific CD4+ T cells before sequencing. CD4+ T cell isolation took place after approximately 11 days of culture. Vaccination of participants consisted of two doses of either the BNT162b2 or mRNA-1273 vaccine. Vaccinees lacked prior SARS-CoV-2 infection and tested negative for nucleocapsid antibodies. Researchers reported culturing two million PBMC in each well, adding around 10 IU/ml IL-2 and roughly 11 ug/ml peptides. Cultures had half their medium replaced with IL-2 medium on days 3 and 7. Here immunoSEQ multiplex PCR was the method, and the copy in TCRdb shows in-frame clones only, minus some. The table has more than 20,000 clones, less than 75% seen once.

Sequenced material: CD4+ T cells from PBMCs cultured with SARS-CoV-2 spike peptides, taken after COVID-19 vaccination. The receptor's source is a human donor who received a COVID-19 vaccine. The V call is TRBV6-5, the J call TRBJ1-1, with 7 bases fitting TRBD1. The CDR3 here is CASSIQGNEAFF. The CDR3 DNA reads TGTGCCAGCAGTATACAGGGGAATGAAGCTTTCTTT.